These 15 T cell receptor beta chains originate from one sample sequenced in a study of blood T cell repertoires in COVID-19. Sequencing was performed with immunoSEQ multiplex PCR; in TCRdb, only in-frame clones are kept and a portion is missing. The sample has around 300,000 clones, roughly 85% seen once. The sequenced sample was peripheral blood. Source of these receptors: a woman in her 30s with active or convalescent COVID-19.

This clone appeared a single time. CDR3 sequence: CASSPNSYYGYTF. In DNA, the CDR3 is TGTGCCAGCAGCCCCAACAGCTACTATGGCTACACCTTC. The chain uses TRBV7-9 and TRBJ1-2; D gene ambiguous. V shed 5 bases and J shed 3 bases, with 10 bases lying between them. The length of the CDR3 is 13 residues. Looked up from germline, CDR1 is SEHNR and CDR2 is FQNEAQ (reference sequence). The complete variable domain, with remaining parts taken from reference TRBV7-9 and TRBJ1-2, reads DTGVSQNPRHKITKRGQNVTFRCDPISEHNRLYWYRQTLGQGPEFLTYFQNEAQLEKSRLLSDRFSAERPKGSFSTLEIQRTEQGDSAMYLCASSPNSYYGYTFGSGTRLTVV.

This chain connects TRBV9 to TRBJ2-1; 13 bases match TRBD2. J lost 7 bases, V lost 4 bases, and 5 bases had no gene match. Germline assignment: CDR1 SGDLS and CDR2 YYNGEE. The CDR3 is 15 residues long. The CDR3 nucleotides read TGTGCCAGCAGCCCCACTAGCGGGGGGGGAAATGAGCAGTTCTTC. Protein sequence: CASSPTSGGGNEQFF.

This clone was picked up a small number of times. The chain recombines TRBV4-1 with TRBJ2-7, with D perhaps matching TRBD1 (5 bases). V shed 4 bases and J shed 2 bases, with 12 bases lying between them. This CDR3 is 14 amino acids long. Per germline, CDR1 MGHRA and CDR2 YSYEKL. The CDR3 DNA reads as TGCGCCAGCAGCCCAGGGTGGGGTCCCTACGAGCAGTACTTC. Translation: CASSPGWGPYEQYF.

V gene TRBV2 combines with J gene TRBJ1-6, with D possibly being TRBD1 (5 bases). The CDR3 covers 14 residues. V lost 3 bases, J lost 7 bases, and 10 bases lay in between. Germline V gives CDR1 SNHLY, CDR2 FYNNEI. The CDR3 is CASSEAQGNSPLHF. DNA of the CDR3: TGTGCCAGCAGTGAGGCCCAGGGAAATTCACCCCTCCACTTT.

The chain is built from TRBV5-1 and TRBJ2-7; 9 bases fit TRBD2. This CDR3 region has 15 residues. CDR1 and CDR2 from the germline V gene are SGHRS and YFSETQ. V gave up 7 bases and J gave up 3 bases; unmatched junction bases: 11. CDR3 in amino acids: CASRPNGGGGYEQYF. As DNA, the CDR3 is TGCGCCAGCCGACCGAACGGCGGGGGGGGCTACGAGCAGTACTTC.

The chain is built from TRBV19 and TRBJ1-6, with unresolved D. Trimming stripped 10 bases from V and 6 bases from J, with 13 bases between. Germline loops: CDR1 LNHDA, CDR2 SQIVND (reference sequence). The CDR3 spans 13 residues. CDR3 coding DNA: TGTGCCACCGCCGACACTGCTAATTCACCCCTCCACTTT. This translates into CATADTANSPLHF.

CDR3 region: CASSSPPIETQYF. Written as DNA, the CDR3 is TGTGCCAGCAGCTCCCCCCCTATAGAGACCCAGTACTTC. V gene TRBV7-9 combines with J gene TRBJ2-5; D gene uncertain. The CDR3 extends over 13 amino acids. V lost 4 bases and J lost 4, with 10 bases in between. In germline, CDR1 is SEHNR, CDR2 FQNEAQ (reference sequence).

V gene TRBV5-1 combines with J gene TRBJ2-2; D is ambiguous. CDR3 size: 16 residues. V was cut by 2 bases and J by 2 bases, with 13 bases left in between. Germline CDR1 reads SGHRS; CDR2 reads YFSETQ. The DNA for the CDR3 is TGCGCCAGCAGCTTTAGCAGCTTTAGTAACACCGGGGAGCTGTTTTTT. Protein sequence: CASSFSSFSNTGELFF.

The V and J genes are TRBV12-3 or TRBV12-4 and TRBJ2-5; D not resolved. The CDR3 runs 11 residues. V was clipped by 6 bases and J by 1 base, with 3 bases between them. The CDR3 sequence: CASSIQETQYF. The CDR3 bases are TGTGCCAGCAGCATCCAAGAGACCCAGTACTTC.

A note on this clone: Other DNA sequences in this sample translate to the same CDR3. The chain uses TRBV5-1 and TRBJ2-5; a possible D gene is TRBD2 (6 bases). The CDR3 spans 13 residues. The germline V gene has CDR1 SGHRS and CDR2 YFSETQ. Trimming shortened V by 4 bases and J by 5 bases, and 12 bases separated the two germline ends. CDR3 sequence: CASSLGGAETQYF. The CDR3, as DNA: TGCGCCAGCAGCCTCGGGGGTGCGGAGACCCAGTACTTC.

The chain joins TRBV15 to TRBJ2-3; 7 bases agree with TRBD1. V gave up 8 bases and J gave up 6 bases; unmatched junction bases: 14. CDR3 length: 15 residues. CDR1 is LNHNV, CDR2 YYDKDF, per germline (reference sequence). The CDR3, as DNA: TGTGCCACCGCAATTTGGGACAGAGGGACCGATACGCAGTATTTT. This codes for CATAIWDRGTDTQYF.

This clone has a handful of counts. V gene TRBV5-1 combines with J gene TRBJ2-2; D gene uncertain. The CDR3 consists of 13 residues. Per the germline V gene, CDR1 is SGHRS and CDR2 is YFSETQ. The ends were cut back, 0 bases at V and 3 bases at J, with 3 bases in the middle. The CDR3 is CASSLDYTGELFF. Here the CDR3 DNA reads TGCGCCAGCAGCTTGGACTACACCGGGGAGCTGTTTTTT.

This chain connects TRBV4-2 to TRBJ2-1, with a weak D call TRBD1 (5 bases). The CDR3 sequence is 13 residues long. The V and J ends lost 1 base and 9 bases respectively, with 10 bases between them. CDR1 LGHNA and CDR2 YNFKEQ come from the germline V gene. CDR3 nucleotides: TGTGCCAGCAGCCAAGTGGAAAGGGGTGAGCAGTTCTTC. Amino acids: CASSQVERGEQFF.

DNA for the CDR3: TGTGCCAGCAGCACAGGGTTAGCAGCGGGGGGCTACACCTTC. This codes for CASSTGLAAGGYTF. J is TRBJ1-2 and V is TRBV7-2; tentative D call: TRBD1 (6 bases). Germline V gives CDR1 SGHTA, CDR2 FQGNSA. V lost 5 bases to trimming and J lost 8 bases, with 18 bases between them. CDR3 length: 14 residues.

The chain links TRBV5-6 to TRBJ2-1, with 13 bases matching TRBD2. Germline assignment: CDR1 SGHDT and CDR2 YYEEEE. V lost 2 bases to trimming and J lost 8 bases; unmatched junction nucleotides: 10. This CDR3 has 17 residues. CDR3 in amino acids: CASSFSPGLAGSDEQFF. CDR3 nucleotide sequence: TGTGCCAGCAGCTTTTCACCGGGACTAGCGGGGAGCGATGAGCAGTTCTTC.